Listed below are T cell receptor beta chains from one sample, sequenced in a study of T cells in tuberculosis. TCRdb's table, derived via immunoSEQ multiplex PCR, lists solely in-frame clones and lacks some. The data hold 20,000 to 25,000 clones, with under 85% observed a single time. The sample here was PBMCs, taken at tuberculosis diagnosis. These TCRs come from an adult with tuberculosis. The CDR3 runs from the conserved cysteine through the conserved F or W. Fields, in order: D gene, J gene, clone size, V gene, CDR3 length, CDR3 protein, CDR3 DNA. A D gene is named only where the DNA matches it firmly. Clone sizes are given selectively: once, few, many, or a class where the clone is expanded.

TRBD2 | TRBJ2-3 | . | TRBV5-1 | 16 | CASSLDYGGVTDTQYF | TGCGCCAGCAGCTTGGACTACGGGGGGGTCACAGATACGCAGTATTTT
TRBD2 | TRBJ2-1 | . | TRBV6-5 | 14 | CASSYGTSGNEQFF | TGTGCCAGCAGTTACGGGACTAGCGGAAATGAGCAGTTCTTC
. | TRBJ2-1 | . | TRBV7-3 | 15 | CASSLILSSYNEQFF | TGTGCCAGCAGCTTAATCCTGAGCTCCTACAATGAGCAGTTCTTC
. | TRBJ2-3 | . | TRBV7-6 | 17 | CASSLDFVGLRTDTQYF | TGTGCCAGCAGCTTGGATTTTGTGGGACTCCGCACAGATACGCAGTATTTT
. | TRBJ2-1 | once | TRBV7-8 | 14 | CASSLAQGGNEQFF | TGTGCCAGCAGCTTAGCCCAGGGCGGCAATGAGCAGTTCTTC
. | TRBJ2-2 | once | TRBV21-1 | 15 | CASCLAAGWTGELFF | TGTGCCAGCTGCCTAGCTGCGGGATGGACCGGGGAGCTGTTTTTT
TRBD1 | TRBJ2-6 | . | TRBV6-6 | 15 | CASKDRGPGANVLTF | TGTGCCAGCAAAGACAGGGGCCCCGGGGCCAACGTCCTGACTTTC
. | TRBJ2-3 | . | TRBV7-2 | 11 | CASGSLDTQYF | TGTGCCAGTGGTAGTTTGGATACGCAGTATTTT
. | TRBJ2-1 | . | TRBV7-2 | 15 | CASSLSQGSYNEQFF | TGTGCCAGCAGCTTATCGCAGGGTTCCTACAATGAGCAGTTCTTC
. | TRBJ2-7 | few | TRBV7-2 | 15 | CASSPDSFRVNEQYF | TGTGCCAGCAGTCCCGATTCTTTCAGGGTCAACGAGCAGTACTTC
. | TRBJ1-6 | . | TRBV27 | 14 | CASANGGGNSPLHF | TGTGCCAGCGCGAACGGGGGGGGGAATTCACCCCTCCACTTT
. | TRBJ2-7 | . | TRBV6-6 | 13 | CASSPGQFYEQCF | TGTGCCAGCAGCCCCGGACAATTTTACGAGCAGTGCTTC
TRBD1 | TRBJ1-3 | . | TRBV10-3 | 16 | CAISKRDRDSGNTIYF | TGTGCCATCAGTAAACGGGACAGGGATTCTGGAAACACCATATATTTT
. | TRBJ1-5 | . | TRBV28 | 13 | CASSFNSNQPQHF | TGTGCCAGCAGTTTTAATAGCAATCAGCCCCAGCATTTT
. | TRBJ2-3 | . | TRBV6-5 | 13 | CASRAGAADTQYF | TGTGCCAGCCGGGCGGGGGCCGCGGATACGCAGTATTTT
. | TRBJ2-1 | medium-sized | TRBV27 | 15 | CASSFRDGPGHEQFF | TGTGCCAGCAGTTTCCGCGACGGTCCAGGCCATGAGCAGTTCTTC
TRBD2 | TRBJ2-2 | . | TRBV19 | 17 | CASSIPSGGVLTGELFF | TGTGCCAGTAGTATCCCCAGCGGGGGGGTATTAACCGGGGAGCTGTTTTTT
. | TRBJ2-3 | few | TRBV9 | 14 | CASSPLRSTDTQYF | TGTGCCAGCAGCCCCTTGCGGAGCACAGATACGCAGTATTTT
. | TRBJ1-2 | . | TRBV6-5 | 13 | CASSYGEGEGYTF | TGTGCCAGCAGTTACGGGGAGGGAGAGGGCTACACCTTC
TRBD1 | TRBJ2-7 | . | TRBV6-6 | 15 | CASRPDRDSSYEQYF | TGTGCCAGCAGACCTGACCGGGACAGCTCCTACGAGCAGTACTTC
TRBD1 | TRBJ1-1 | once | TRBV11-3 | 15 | CASSTRDRINTEAFF | TGTGCCAGCAGCACTCGGGACAGAATTAACACTGAAGCTTTCTTT
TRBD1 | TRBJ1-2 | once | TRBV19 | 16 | CASSSNTGQGKGGYTF | TGTGCCAGTAGTTCAAACACGGGACAGGGGAAAGGCGGCTACACCTTC
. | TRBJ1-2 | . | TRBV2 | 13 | CASRERTAYGYTF | TGTGCCAGCAGAGAACGGACAGCCTATGGCTACACCTTC
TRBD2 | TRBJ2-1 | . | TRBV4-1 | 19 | CASSPLGLAGPSSYNEQFF | TGCGCCAGCAGCCCGCTGGGACTAGCGGGACCTAGCTCCTACAATGAGCAGTTCTTC
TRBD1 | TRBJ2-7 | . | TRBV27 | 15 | CASRAGGPFSYEQYF | TGTGCCAGCCGGGCAGGGGGCCCTTTCTCCTACGAGCAGTACTTC
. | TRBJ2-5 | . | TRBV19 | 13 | CASRDRGRETQYF | TGTGCCAGTAGAGACCGCGGGCGGGAGACCCAGTACTTC
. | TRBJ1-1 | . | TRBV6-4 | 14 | CATRDTSMNTEAFF | TGTGCCACGAGGGACACCAGTATGAACACTGAAGCTTTCTTT
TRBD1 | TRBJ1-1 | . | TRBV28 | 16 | CASSFWSGGNRGEAFF | TGTGCCAGCAGTTTTTGGTCAGGGGGGAATAGGGGTGAAGCTTTCTTT
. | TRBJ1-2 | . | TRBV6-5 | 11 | CASSQGGGYTF | TGTGCCAGCAGTCAGGGAGGTGGCTACACCTTC
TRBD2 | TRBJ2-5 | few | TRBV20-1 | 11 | CSAPGVAGDYF | TGCAGTGCTCCCGGGGTAGCGGGAGATTACTTC
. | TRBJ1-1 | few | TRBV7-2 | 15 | CASSLGSIDQGGAFF | TGTGCCAGCAGCTTAGGTAGCATTGATCAAGGTGGAGCTTTCTTT
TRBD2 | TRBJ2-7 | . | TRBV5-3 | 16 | CARSLESRGDFYEQYF | TGTGCCAGAAGCTTGGAGTCTCGGGGGGACTTCTACGAGCAGTACTTC
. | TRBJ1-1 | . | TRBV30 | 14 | CAWSRRRGNTEAFF | TGTGCCTGGAGTCGAAGGAGGGGGAACACTGAAGCTTTCTTT
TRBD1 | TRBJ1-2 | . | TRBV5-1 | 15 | CASSPGQGEVKGYTF | TGCGCCAGCAGCCCAGGACAGGGGGAAGTGAAGGGCTACACCTTC
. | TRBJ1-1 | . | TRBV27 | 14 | CASSPRGQNTEAFF | TGTGCCAGCAGTCCGCGGGGGCAGAACACTGAAGCTTTCTTT
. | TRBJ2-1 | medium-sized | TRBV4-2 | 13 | CASSPLPRNEQFF | TGTGCCAGCAGCCCCTTGCCTAGGAATGAGCAGTTCTTC
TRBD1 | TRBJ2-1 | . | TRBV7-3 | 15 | CASSSRQGLGIVQFF | TGTGCCAGCAGCTCCCGACAGGGTCTCGGTATCGTCCAGTTCTTC
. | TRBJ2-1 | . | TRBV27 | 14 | CASSLVLSRDEQFF | TGTGCCAGCAGTTTGGTGTTATCTCGCGATGAGCAGTTCTTC
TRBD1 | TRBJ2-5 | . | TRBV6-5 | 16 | CASSSWDRDRQETQYF | TGTGCCAGCAGTTCCTGGGACAGGGATCGGCAAGAGACCCAGTACTTC
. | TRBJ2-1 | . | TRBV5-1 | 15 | CASSPAGGSYNEQFF | TGCGCCAGCAGCCCTGCAGGGGGGTCTTACAATGAGCAGTTCTTC
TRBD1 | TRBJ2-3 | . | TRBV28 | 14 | CASSQGGSTDTQYF | TGTGCCAGCAGCCAAGGGGGCAGCACAGATACGCAGTATTTT
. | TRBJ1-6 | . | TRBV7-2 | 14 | CASSPGGRGGTLHF | TGTGCCAGCAGCCCCGGTGGGCGGGGAGGCACCCTCCACTTT
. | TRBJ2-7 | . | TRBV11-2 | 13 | CASSLAGAYEQYF | TGTGCCAGCAGCTTAGCGGGAGCCTACGAGCAGTACTTC
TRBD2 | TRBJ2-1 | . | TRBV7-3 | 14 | CASKPGLAENEQFF | TGTGCCAGCAAACCGGGGCTAGCGGAAAATGAGCAGTTCTTC
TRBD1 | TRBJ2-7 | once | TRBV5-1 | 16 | CASSLGPGQGANEQYF | TGCGCCAGCAGCTTGGGACCGGGACAGGGGGCGAACGAGCAGTACTTC
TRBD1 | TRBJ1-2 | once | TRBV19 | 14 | CASRTGAPNYGYTF | TGTGCCAGTAGGACAGGGGCGCCCAACTATGGCTACACCTTC
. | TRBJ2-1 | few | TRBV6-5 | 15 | CASSYSWLAQNEQFF | TGTGCCAGCAGTTATAGCTGGCTAGCTCAAAATGAGCAGTTCTTC
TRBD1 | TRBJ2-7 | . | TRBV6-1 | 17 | CASSGLLDRGDSYEQYF | TGTGCCAGCAGTGGCCTATTAGACAGGGGAGACTCCTACGAGCAGTACTTC
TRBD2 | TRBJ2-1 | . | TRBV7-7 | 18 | CASSLGTSGSIPYNEQFF | TGTGCCAGCAGCTTAGGGACTAGCGGGAGTATTCCCTACAATGAGCAGTTCTTC
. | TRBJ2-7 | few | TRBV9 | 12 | CASSVAVGEQYF | TGTGCCAGCAGCGTAGCGGTTGGCGAGCAGTACTTC